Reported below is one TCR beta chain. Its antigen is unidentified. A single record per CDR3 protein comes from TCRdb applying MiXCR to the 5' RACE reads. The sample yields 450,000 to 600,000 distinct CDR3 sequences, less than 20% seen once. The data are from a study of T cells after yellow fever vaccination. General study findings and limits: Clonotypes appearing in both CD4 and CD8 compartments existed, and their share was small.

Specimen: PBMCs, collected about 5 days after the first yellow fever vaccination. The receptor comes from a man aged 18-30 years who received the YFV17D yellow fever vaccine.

The CDR3 DNA is TGTGCCACCAGTGAAGCCGCCGGCCCCCCAAACATTCAGTACTTC. This sequence encodes CATSEAAGPPNIQYF. The chain links TRBV24-1 to TRBJ2-4; D gene unclear. The germline V gene encodes CDR1 KGHDR and CDR2 SFDVKD. V lost 4 bases and J lost 6, with 15 bases in between. The CDR3 totals 15 residues.